This TCR beta chain was identified in a study of shared clonotypes between healthy human individuals. General study points: It was the non-shared clonotypes that had lower generation probabilities than clonotypes shared by all four donors.

TCRdb keeps only in-frame clones here, not all; method: immunoSEQ multiplex PCR. In the table there are hundreds of thousands of clones, about 92% of which are singletons. V lost 5 bases to trimming and J lost 2 bases; unmatched junction nucleotides: 4. The CDR3 totals 14 residues. Germline CDR1 and CDR2: LNHDA and SQIVND (reference sequence). In the case of this clone: No antigen is known for it.

Naive CD8 populations comprised CD45RO-negative cells positively selected for CCR7, excluding terminally differentiated effector memory CD45RA+ cells. The TCR originated in a man aged 25-45 years in good health. The J gene is TRBJ2-3, the V gene TRBV19; TRBD1 aligns across 7 bases. The sequenced sample consisted of naive CD8+ T cells sorted from blood. CDR3 loop: CASSPGQPTDTQYF. CDR3 in DNA: TGTGCCAGTAGTCCGGGACAGCCCACAGATACGCAGTATTTT.